Presented here are 24 T cell receptor beta chains from one specimen sequenced in a study of blood T cell repertoires in COVID-19. Profiled with immunoSEQ multiplex PCR; TCRdb holds only in-frame clones, not every one. This table has 60,000 to 100,000 clones, about 87% appearing once. The sample taken for sequencing was peripheral blood. These TCRs come from a man between 45 and 60 years old with active COVID-19.

This clone has only one observation. The chain is built from TRBV9 and TRBJ2-6; D remains ambiguous. Germline-derived CDR1 and CDR2 are SGDLS and YYNGEE. Trimming cost V 10 bases and J 1 base, with 3 bases left between them. CDR3 length: 11 residues. The DNA for the CDR3 is TGTGCCTCTTCTGGGGCCAACGTCCTGACTTTC. Translated, it gives CASSGANVLTF.

The rearrangement uses TRBV7-3 and TRBJ2-3; 11 nucleotides align to TRBD2. Germline assignment: CDR1 SGHTA and CDR2 FQGTGA. The CDR3 consists of 16 residues. The J segment lost 4 bases and the V segment lost 1 base, leaving 4 bases of the junction unmatched. The CDR3 DNA follows: TGTGCCAGCAGCTTAAGTGTTAGCGGGGGGGCAGATACGCAGTATTTT. Its translation is CASSLSVSGGADTQYF.

This rearrangement joins TRBV28 to TRBJ1-1, with D maybe TRBD1 (6 bases). Germline V gives CDR1 MDHEN, CDR2 SYDVKM. V was pared by 7 bases and J by 2 bases, with 14 bases between. This CDR3 is built from 14 residues. The DNA of the CDR3 is TGTGCCAGCACGAGAGGGGGATTTAACACTGAAGCTTTCTTT. Its translation: CASTRGGFNTEAFF.

Written as DNA, the CDR3 is TGTGCCAGTAGTTCCTACGGGGGTAATTCACCCCTCCACTTT. Its translation: CASSSYGGNSPLHF. The V gene is TRBV19, the J gene TRBJ1-6, with D possibly TRBD1 on 5 matching bases. CDR1 is LNHDA and CDR2 is SQIVND in the germline V gene (reference sequence). CDR3 length equals 14 residues. Trimming pared 5 bases from V and 6 bases from J, leaving 11 bases between.

The chain is built from TRBV9 and TRBJ2-3; TRBD2 aligns across 10 bases. Germline V CDR1 and CDR2: SGDLS, YYNGEE. The CDR3 consists of 16 residues. J lost 4 bases, V lost 4 bases, and 9 bases had no gene match. CDR3 nucleotide sequence: TGTGCCAGCAGCCCATTACCGGGACTAGCGTCAGATACGCAGTATTTT. This codes for CASSPLPGLASDTQYF.

The chain couples TRBV6-6 to TRBJ1-1; a possible D gene is TRBD1 (6 bases). Germline CDR1 reads MNHNY; CDR2 reads SVGAGI (reference sequence). Trimming took 2 bases from V and 2 from J, leaving 12 bases between them. This CDR3 is 15 amino acids long. Here the CDR3 reads CASSYGTTINTEAFF. In DNA, the CDR3 is TGTGCCAGCAGTTACGGGACAACTATAAACACTGAAGCTTTCTTT.

The V and J genes are TRBV10-3 and TRBJ1-1, with a weak D call TRBD1 (6 bases). Between the trimmed V and J ends, which lost 9 bases and 0 bases, there was a span of 11 bases. The CDR3 consists of 13 residues. Germline-derived CDR1 and CDR2 are ENHRY and SYGVKD. DNA for the CDR3: TGTGCCATATCGACAGGAGTGAACACTGAAGCTTTCTTT. Protein: CAISTGVNTEAFF.

V and J are TRBV6-6 and TRBJ1-1, with no clear D. Trimming left V 7 bases short and J 2 bases short, with 2 bases between. CDR1 and CDR2 from the germline V gene are MNHNY and SVGAGI (reference sequence). The CDR3 is 10 amino acids. CDR3: CASINTEAFF. CDR3 in DNA: TGTGCCAGCATAAACACTGAAGCTTTCTTT.

The rearrangement links TRBV12-5 to TRBJ2-3; a possible D gene is TRBD1 (6 bases). V dropped 1 base and J dropped 6 bases, with 11 bases sitting between them. CDR1 is LGHNT and CDR2 is FRNRAP in the germline V gene. The CDR3 contains 14 residues. The CDR3 DNA reads TGTGCTAGTGGTTTGGGTCAGGGGCGGGATACGCAGTATTTT. Translating it yields CASGLGQGRDTQYF.

V is TRBV28 and J is TRBJ2-7; TRBD2 matches at 9 bases. The germline CDR1 and CDR2 sequences are MDHEN and SYDVKM. V dropped 5 bases and J dropped 5; count of bases not matched to a gene: 22. The CDR3 has 19 residues. This CDR3 reads CASSPPRTGGGARRNEQYF. For the CDR3, the DNA is TGTGCCAGCAGTCCCCCGCGGACCGGCGGGGGGGCAAGAAGGAACGAGCAGTACTTC.

The rearrangement joins TRBV7-2 to TRBJ2-7; 7 positions agree with TRBD1. The CDR3 totals 14 residues. J lost 1 base, V lost 5 bases, and 5 bases had no gene match. Germline loops: CDR1 SGHTA, CDR2 FQGNSA. CDR3 sequence (DNA): TGTGCCAGCAGCCTACGGGACAGATCCTACGAGCAGTACTTC. Protein product: CASSLRDRSYEQYF.

The rearrangement uses TRBV10-3 and TRBJ1-2; the D is unclear. This CDR3 comprises 14 residues. V lost 0 bases to trimming and J lost 4 bases, with 9 bases between them. The germline gives CDR1 ENHRY, CDR2 SYGVKD. CDR3: CAISESPGTYGYTF. The CDR3 DNA is TGTGCCATCAGTGAGTCCCCCGGTACCTATGGCTACACCTTC.

The table lists this clone with a count of one. V usage is TRBV7-8 and J usage is TRBJ2-3; TRBD2 agrees at 8 bases. Per the germline V gene, CDR1 is SGHVS and CDR2 is FQNEAQ. The CDR3 loop spans 16 amino acids. Trimming at V came to 2 bases and at J to 3 bases, leaving 7 bases not matched to a gene. The CDR3 loop is CASSLREGRWTDTQYF. As DNA, the CDR3 is TGTGCCAGCAGCTTACGGGAGGGCCGGTGGACAGATACGCAGTATTTT.

The chain combines TRBV4-3 with TRBJ1-3; D perhaps matches TRBD1 (6 bases). CDR1 is LGHNA and CDR2 is YSLEER in the germline V gene. V was shortened by 3 bases and J by 0 bases, with 9 bases between the two germline ends. The CDR3 spans 15 residues. The CDR3 DNA sequence: TGCGCCAGCAGCCAGGGGGGGGCCTCTGGAAACACCATATATTTT. This codes for CASSQGGASGNTIYF.

The chain combines TRBV10-3 with TRBJ2-2, with TRBD2 matching over 11 bases. Per the germline V gene, CDR1 is ENHRY and CDR2 is SYGVKD. After removal of 6 bases from V and 0 bases from J, the junction contained 3 bases not matched to a gene. The CDR3 is made up of 16 amino acids. CDR3 in amino acids: CAISVTSGTNTGELFF. The DNA for the CDR3 is TGTGCCATCAGCGTGACTAGCGGGACGAACACCGGGGAGCTGTTTTTT.

The genes are TRBV15 and TRBJ1-1, with TRBD1 identical over 10 bases. Germline V gene sequence: CDR1 LNHNV, CDR2 YYDKDF (reference sequence). Trimming took 0 bases from V and 10 from J; bases not matched to a gene: 8. The CDR3 spans 15 residues. In DNA, the CDR3 is TGTGCCACCAGCAGAGATCGGGGACAGGGGTGGGTAGCTTTCTTT. Its protein product is CATSRDRGQGWVAFF.

The V call is TRBV6-1, the J call TRBJ1-3; D not resolved. The CDR3 spans 14 residues. Germline CDR1 and CDR2: MNHNS and SASEGT. V lost 1 base to trimming and J lost 4 bases, with 8 bases between them. Here the CDR3 reads CASSEGPLGNTIYF. CDR3 nucleotide sequence: TGTGCCAGCAGTGAAGGTCCGTTAGGAAACACCATATATTTT.

The chain combines TRBV7-3 with TRBJ2-7; 10 bases are shared with TRBD2. The CDR3 extends over 15 amino acids. V lost 5 bases and J lost 0; bases outside the gene matches: 4. Germline CDR1 is SGHTA and CDR2 is FQGTGA. In nucleotides, the CDR3 is TGTGCCAGCAGCAAAGCGGGGGGGTTCTCCTACGAGCAGTACTTC. It specifies CASSKAGGFSYEQYF.

The V and J genes are TRBV7-9 and TRBJ1-6; 8 nucleotides align to TRBD1. From germline, CDR1 is SEHNR and CDR2 FQNEAQ (reference sequence). Trimming removed 10 bases from V and 9 bases from J; junction bases left unmatched: 8. The CDR3 consists of 13 residues. The CDR3 nucleotides read TGTGCCACCCTACAGGGGGATGCTTCACCCCTCCACTTT. As protein: CATLQGDASPLHF.

The gene calls are TRBV19 and TRBJ2-1; D is perhaps TRBD2 (5 bases). The CDR3 loop spans 16 amino acids. The germline gives CDR1 LNHDA, CDR2 SQIVND (reference sequence). V lost 8 bases to trimming and J lost 7 bases, with 24 bases between them. CDR3: CASLAPGSVSDNEQFF. The CDR3 DNA sequence: TGTGCCAGTCTAGCCCCGGGATCCGTTTCCGATAATGAGCAGTTCTTC.

This clone is a singleton in its sample. V gene TRBV6-1 combines with J gene TRBJ1-2; 7 positions match TRBD1. This CDR3 has 15 residues. Germline CDR1 reads MNHNS; CDR2 reads SASEGT. Trimming removed 2 bases from V and 2 bases from J; junction bases left unmatched: 5. The CDR3 DNA reads as TGTGCCAGCAGTGAATCGGGCAGGGGGAACTATGGCTACACCTTC. It translates to CASSESGRGNYGYTF.

This CDR3 reads CASLGSAGGTDTQYF. Here the CDR3 DNA reads TGTGCCAGTCTAGGGTCAGCGGGGGGTACAGATACGCAGTATTTT. The chain couples TRBV2 to TRBJ2-3, with TRBD2 matching over 9 bases. The CDR3 length is 15 residues. J was trimmed by 3 bases and V by 9 bases; bases with no gene match: 10. CDR1 and CDR2 (germline): SNHLY, FYNNEI.

In its sample, this clone was seen a few times. This chain connects TRBV2 to TRBJ1-1; possible D gene TRBD1, 6 bases. Germline CDR1 SNHLY, CDR2 FYNNEI. Trimming removed 4 bases at V and 3 bases at J, with 18 bases between. The CDR3 is made up of 16 amino acids. In DNA form, the CDR3 reads TGTGCCAGCAGTGGTCAGGGGTGGACATACTACACTGAAGCTTTCTTT. Amino acids: CASSGQGWTYYTEAFF.

In nucleotides, the CDR3 is TGCAGTGCTAGTAGAACAGGGTCGAGCACTGAAGCTTTCTTT. This codes for CSASRTGSSTEAFF. The gene calls are TRBV20-1 and TRBJ1-1; weak D call: TRBD1 (6 bases). The length of the CDR3 is 14 residues. V was pared by 3 bases and J by 4 bases, with 15 bases between. In germline, CDR1 is DFQATT, CDR2 SNEGSKA (reference sequence).